This T cell receptor beta chain is drawn from a study of human T cells and chemical hapten exposure. TCRdb re-analysed the RACE reads in MiXCR, keeping a single row per CDR3 protein. The data contain a few hundred thousand distinct CDR3 sequences, about 6% of them singletons. The ends lost 0 bases at V and 6 bases at J; junction bases unmatched: 9. CDR1 MGHRA and CDR2 YSYEKL come from the germline V gene. CDR3 length: 17 residues. The time point: patch test 2, 6 weeks after DPC sensitization. Treatment here: therapeutic diphenylcyclopropenone sensitization with weekly scalp DPC. This clonotype was counted many times.

The source was whole blood, collected in connection with sensitization to the hapten diphenylcyclopropenone (DPC). The chain links TRBV4-1 to TRBJ2-1, with TRBD2 matching over 9 bases. This sequence was found in a woman aged 18-30 years with alopecia areata. Some clones in this sample may be carry-over from other donors' samples. The CDR3 DNA is TGCGCCAGCAGCCAAGATTGGGCGAGCGGGGGGTTCAATGAGCAGTTCTTC. Translating gives CASSQDWASGGFNEQFF.